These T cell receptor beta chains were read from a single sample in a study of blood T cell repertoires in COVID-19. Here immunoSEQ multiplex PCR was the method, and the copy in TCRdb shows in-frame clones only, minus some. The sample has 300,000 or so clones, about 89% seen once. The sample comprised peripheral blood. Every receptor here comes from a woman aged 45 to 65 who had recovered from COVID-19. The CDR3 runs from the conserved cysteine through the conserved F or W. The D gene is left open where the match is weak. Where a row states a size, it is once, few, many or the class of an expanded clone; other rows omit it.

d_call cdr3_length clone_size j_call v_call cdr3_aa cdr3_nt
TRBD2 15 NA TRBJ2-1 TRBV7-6 CASSPRTREYNEQFF TGTGCCAGCAGCCCGAGGACTAGAGAATACAATGAGCAGTTCTTC
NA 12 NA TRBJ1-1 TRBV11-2 CASSQQRAEAFF TGTGCCAGCAGCCAACAACGGGCTGAAGCTTTCTTT
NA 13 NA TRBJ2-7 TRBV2 CAVRDPKPYEQYF TGTGCCGTGCGGGACCCCAAGCCCTACGAGCAGTACTTC
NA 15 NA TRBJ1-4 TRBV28 CASSLLGGKSEKLFF TGTGCCAGCAGTTTATTGGGGGGAAAAAGTGAAAAACTGTTTTTT
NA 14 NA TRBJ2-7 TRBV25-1 CASSDSGGAYEQYF TGTGCCAGCAGTGATTCAGGCGGGGCATACGAGCAGTACTTC
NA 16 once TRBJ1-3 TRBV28 CASSSVGSPSGNTIYF TGTGCCAGCAGTTCGGTTGGGAGCCCGTCTGGAAACACCATATATTTT
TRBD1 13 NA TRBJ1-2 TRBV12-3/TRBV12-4 CASSSGTGTRYTF TGTGCCAGCAGTTCCGGGACAGGGACGCGCTACACCTTC
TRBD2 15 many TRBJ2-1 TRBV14 CASSQIGLAGSGQFF TGTGCCAGCAGCCAAATCGGTTTAGCGGGATCTGGGCAGTTCTTC
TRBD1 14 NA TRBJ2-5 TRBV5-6 CASSATGVQETQYF TGTGCCAGCAGCGCGACAGGGGTACAAGAGACCCAGTACTTC
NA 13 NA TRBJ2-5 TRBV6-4 CASSASYGETQYF TGTGCCAGCAGTGCCTCCTACGGTGAGACCCAGTACTTC
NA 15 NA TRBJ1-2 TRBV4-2 CASSQDDSQTYGYTF TGTGCCAGCAGCCAAGATGACAGCCAAACCTATGGCTACACCTTC
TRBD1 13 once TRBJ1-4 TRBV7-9 CASSLDRWEKLFF TGTGCCAGCAGCCTGGACAGGTGGGAAAAACTGTTTTTT
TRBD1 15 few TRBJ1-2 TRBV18 CASSPATGQDYGYTF TGTGCCAGCTCACCTGCGACAGGGCAAGATTATGGCTACACCTTC
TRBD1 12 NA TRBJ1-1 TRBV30 CAWGETGTRAFF TGTGCCTGGGGGGAGACAGGGACTAGGGCTTTCTTT
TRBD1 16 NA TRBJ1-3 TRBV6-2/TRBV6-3 CASSPGTGFRGNTIYF TGTGCCAGCAGTCCCGGGACAGGGTTTCGTGGAAACACCATATATTTT
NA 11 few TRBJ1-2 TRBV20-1 CRLGGSYGYTF TGCAGACTGGGGGGTAGCTATGGCTACACCTTC
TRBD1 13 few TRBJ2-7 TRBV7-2 CASSPSRGWEQYF TGTGCCAGCAGCCCAAGCAGGGGGTGGGAGCAGTACTTC